Listed here are 13 T cell receptor beta chains from one sample, sequenced in a study of post-analysis software for immune sequencing data. cDNA libraries for TCR beta contained unique molecular identifiers. MiXCR, applied by TCRdb to the PCR reads, yields one record per CDR3 protein. Among almost 700,000 distinct CDR3 sequences listed, about 60% were seen once. The antigens for these receptors are not known. Whole-study results and caveats: Controls had lower frequencies than patients of four or five TRBV segments, which included TRBV5-6, TRBV5-1 and TRBV20-1.

The sequenced sample was blood. The receptor source for this set is a girl aged 2 to 10 with multiple sclerosis.

The rearrangement links TRBV29-1 to TRBJ2-1, with 7 bases matching TRBD2. The CDR3 has 17 residues. The V and J ends lost 3 bases and 0 bases, in that order; junction bases with no gene match: 11. Germline CDR1 SQVTM, CDR2 ANQGSEA. The CDR3 DNA reads TGCAGCGTTGATTCCCCCAGCGGGGTTACCTCCTACAATGAGCAGTTCTTC. Residues: CSVDSPSGVTSYNEQFF.

This rearrangement joins TRBV3-1 to TRBJ1-1; D not certain. Per germline, CDR1 LGHDT and CDR2 YNNKEL (reference sequence). The CDR3 runs to 13 residues. V was shortened by 2 bases and J by 2 bases, with 6 bases between the two germline ends. This CDR3 is CASSQYFNTEAFF. Here the CDR3 DNA reads TGTGCCAGCAGCCAATACTTTAACACTGAAGCTTTCTTT.

This clonotype was counted only a few times. V is TRBV7-2 and J is TRBJ2-7, with D possibly being TRBD1 or TRBD2 (6 bases each). The CDR3 extends over 16 amino acids. Trimming removed 5 bases from V and 3 bases from J, with 20 bases in between. Per the germline V gene, CDR1 is SGHTA and CDR2 is FQGNSA. The CDR3 DNA reads as TGTGCCAGCAGCCAATTCCCGGGGGCGGAGAACTACGAGCAGTACTTC. Amino acids: CASSQFPGAENYEQYF.

V and J are TRBV5-1 and TRBJ2-3, with 11 bases aligning to TRBD2. The V gene end was trimmed by 0 bases and the J gene end by 2 bases; junction bases not matched to a gene: 5. This CDR3 spans 17 amino acids. Germline V gene data show CDR1 as SGHRS and CDR2 as YFSETQ. The CDR3 sequence is CASSLEASGGYTDTQYF. DNA of the CDR3: TGCGCCAGCAGCTTGGAAGCTAGCGGGGGGTACACAGATACGCAGTATTTT.

The sample holds a few counts of this clonotype. This sequence joins TRBV7-2 and TRBJ2-7, with 9 positions matching TRBD2. This CDR3 has 16 amino acids. Looked up from germline, CDR1 is SGHTA and CDR2 is FQGNSA. V was pared by 3 bases and J by 3 bases, with 9 bases of the junction left unmatched. The CDR3 sequence: CASSLDSGSPLYEQYF. The DNA of the CDR3 is TGTGCCAGCAGCTTGGATAGCGGGAGTCCTCTCTACGAGCAGTACTTC.

The V call is TRBV25-1, the J call TRBJ2-7, with D unclear. This CDR3 comprises 15 residues. V was trimmed by 2 bases and J by 3 bases, leaving 14 bases between them. CDR1 is MGHDK, CDR2 SYGVNS, per germline. DNA of the CDR3: TGTGCCAGCAGTGAAAGGCATGGCCCGTTCTACGAGCAGTACTTC. It specifies CASSERHGPFYEQYF.

The genes are TRBV6-2 or TRBV6-3 and TRBJ2-1; TRBD2 might be the D (6 bases). CDR3 length: 14 residues. The V end lost 0 bases, the J end lost 8 bases, and 11 bases lay between the germline ends. CDR1 is MNHEY and CDR2 is SVGEGT in the germline V gene. The CDR3 DNA sequence: TGTGCCAGCAGTTACTCGGGACTGTCCTATGAGCAGTTCTTC. Its translation is CASSYSGLSYEQFF.

This clonotype has more than one count but fewer than ten. J is TRBJ2-4 and V is TRBV11-2; 8 bases line up with TRBD2. Per germline, CDR1 SGHAT and CDR2 FQNNGV. V lost 5 bases and J lost 7; bases outside the gene matches: 7. CDR3 length equals 14 residues. CDR3 coding DNA: TGTGCCAGCAGCCCCGGTACGGGGGGGAACATTCAGTACTTC. This gives the protein CASSPGTGGNIQYF.

This chain's CDR3 is CASSLPNGEAFF. The CDR3 nucleotides read TGTGCCAGCAGCTTACCGAATGGTGAAGCTTTCTTT. V gene TRBV6-5 combines with J gene TRBJ1-1, with D unclear. The V end was cut by 6 bases, the J end by 7 bases, with 12 bases between. Germline V gene lookup returns CDR1 MNHEY and CDR2 SVGAGI. There are 12 residues in the CDR3.

The J gene is TRBJ2-3, the V gene TRBV20-1; 7 bases match TRBD2. V was pared by 4 bases and J by 3 bases, with 10 bases of the junction left unmatched. The length of the CDR3 is 15 residues. The V gene's germline CDR1 is DFQATT and CDR2 SNEGSKA (reference sequence). CDR3 in amino acids: CSAMAAGLMTDTQYF. The CDR3 DNA sequence: TGCAGTGCTATGGCAGCGGGATTAATGACAGATACGCAGTATTTT.

The DNA of the CDR3 is TGTGCCAGCAGCTTGGAGGGGTTTGGCTCCTACGAGCAGTACTTC. It yields the protein CASSLEGFGSYEQYF. The V gene is TRBV7-2, the J gene TRBJ2-7; tentatively, D is TRBD2 (6 bases). Germline CDR1 reads SGHTA; CDR2 reads FQGNSA. V dropped 3 bases and J dropped 0 bases, with 12 bases sitting between them. The CDR3 runs 15 residues.

This chain joins TRBV11-2 and TRBJ2-7, with 11 bases matching TRBD2. The V segment lost 5 bases and the J segment 2 bases; nucleotides outside the gene matches: 5. CDR3 size: 15 residues. In germline, CDR1 is SGHAT, CDR2 FQNNGV. CDR3 in amino acids: CASSRLAGSAYEQYF. The DNA of the CDR3 is TGTGCCAGCAGCCGACTAGCGGGGTCCGCCTACGAGCAGTACTTC.

This CDR3 reads CAWGDGGYGYTF. The CDR3 DNA follows: TGTGCCTGGGGCGACGGCGGCTATGGCTACACCTTC. The chain recombines TRBV30 with TRBJ1-2; D is ambiguous. Trimming cost V 5 bases and J 4 bases, with 11 bases left between them. The V gene's germline CDR1 is GTSNPN and CDR2 SVGIG (reference sequence). There are 12 residues in the CDR3.